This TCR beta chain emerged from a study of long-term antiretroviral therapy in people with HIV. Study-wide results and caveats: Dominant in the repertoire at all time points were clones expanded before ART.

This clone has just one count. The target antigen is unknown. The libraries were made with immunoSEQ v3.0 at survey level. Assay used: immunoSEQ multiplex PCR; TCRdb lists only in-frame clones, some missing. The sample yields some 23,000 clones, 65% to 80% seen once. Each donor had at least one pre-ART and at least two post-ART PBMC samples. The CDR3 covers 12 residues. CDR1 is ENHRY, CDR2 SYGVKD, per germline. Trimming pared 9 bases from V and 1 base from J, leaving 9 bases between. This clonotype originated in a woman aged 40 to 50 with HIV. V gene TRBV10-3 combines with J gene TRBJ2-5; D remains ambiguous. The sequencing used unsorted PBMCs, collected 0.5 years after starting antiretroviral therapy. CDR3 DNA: TGTGCCATTGGCGGTGTCCAAGAGACCCAGTACTTC. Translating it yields CAIGGVQETQYF.